This TCR beta chain was observed in a study of cytomegalovirus exposure and HLA in healthy donors. Primers for the PCR totalled 60 Vbeta and 13 Jbeta. The table came from immunoSEQ multiplex PCR; TCRdb's copy has only in-frame clones and leaves some out. The repertoire includes over 150,000 clones, about 72% of them detected once, and around 3.4% sits in the top ten. This CDR3 is built from 17 residues. Unmatched junction bases numbered 10, after V lost 2 bases and J lost 4 bases. Germline values: CDR1 MNHGY, CDR2 SAAAGT. On this clone: Its antigen is as yet unknown.

Points from the study as a whole: Another analysis was done later, and it associated roughly 15,000 TCR beta sequences with HLA alleles at 0.05 false discovery rate.

Material for sequencing was PBMCs. V usage is TRBV6-8 and J usage is TRBJ2-2, with 7 bases matching TRBD1. This clonotype was sampled from a man aged 25-40 years in good health and CMV-seropositive. CDR3 loop: CASSYVDRKIATGELFF. The CDR3 DNA sequence: TGTGCCAGCAGTTACGTGGACAGGAAGATTGCCACCGGGGAGCTGTTTTTT.